These 6 T cell receptor beta chains were all obtained from the same sample, sequenced in a study of PD-1 blockade in classical Hodgkin lymphoma. Time point here: cycle 4 day 1 (C4D1), after less than 7 weeks of nivolumab. Each patient experienced a relapse that followed autologous stem cell transplantation, and brentuximab vedotin exposure varied. Produced via immunoSEQ multiplex PCR; TCRdb's table is partial and in-frame only. The repertoire holds approximately 89,000 clones, with 83% as singletons. This specimen was peripheral blood mononuclear cells (PBMCs), taken before the fourth cycle of nivolumab. The receptor source for this set is a human donor with classical Hodgkin lymphoma.

This clone has only one observation. The V call is TRBV28, the J call TRBJ1-2; possibly TRBD1 for D (6 bases). Germline V gene sequence: CDR1 MDHEN, CDR2 SYDVKM. The CDR3 sequence is 16 residues long. Trimming left V 7 bases short and J 4 bases short, with 22 bases between. The CDR3 is CASNPPRDIRFYGYTF. Here the CDR3 DNA reads TGTGCCAGCAACCCTCCCCGGGACATCCGATTCTATGGCTACACCTTC.

This clone has a single count. This rearrangement joins TRBV25-1 to TRBJ2-7; 8 bases map to TRBD1. This CDR3 has 12 residues. The junction had 3 bases not matched to a gene; V was cut back by 4 bases and J by 7 bases. From germline, CDR1 is MGHDK and CDR2 SYGVNS. The CDR3 DNA sequence: TGTGCCAGCAGTGCCAGGGGGCATGAGCAGTACTTC. Residues: CASSARGHEQYF.

The chain is built from TRBV15 and TRBJ2-2; D is unresolved. Trimming took off 0 bases at V and 3 bases at J, with 11 bases between the two ends. The CDR3 is made up of 16 amino acids. The germline CDR1 and CDR2 sequences are LNHNV and YYDKDF (reference sequence). The CDR3 region has the DNA TGTGCCACCAGCAGAGATCGCGGCATTGACACCGGGGAGCTGTTTTTT. Its protein is CATSRDRGIDTGELFF.

J is TRBJ2-3 and V is TRBV5-4, with D possibly TRBD2 on 5 matching bases. The germline V and J ends were trimmed by 0 bases and 2 bases, with 13 bases remaining between them. The CDR3 covers 16 residues. In germline, CDR1 is SGHNT, CDR2 YYREEE (reference sequence). The CDR3 DNA reads TGTGCCAGCAGCTTGGATCCGCGGGTGTCCACAGATACGCAGTATTTT. This codes for CASSLDPRVSTDTQYF.

This clone has only one observation. In DNA form, the CDR3 reads TGCAGCGTCGCTGCCCCTAGCGGGAGTGACATTCAGTACTTC. It specifies CSVAAPSGSDIQYF. The rearrangement joins TRBV29-1 to TRBJ2-4; TRBD2 aligns across 10 bases. V lost 6 bases to trimming and J lost 8 bases; unmatched junction nucleotides: 10. The CDR3 covers 14 residues. CDR1 is SQVTM and CDR2 is ANQGSEA in the germline V gene.

The CDR3 is CASSPGLAWDTQYF. The CDR3 nucleotides read TGTGCCAGCAGTCCGGGACTAGCATGGGATACGCAGTATTTT. The chain uses TRBV28 and TRBJ2-3; the match to TRBD2 covers 9 bases. Per germline, CDR1 MDHEN and CDR2 SYDVKM. Germline trimming cut 5 bases from V and 6 bases from J; bases unmatched to any gene: 6. CDR3 length: 14 amino acids.